This T cell receptor (beta chain) stems from a study of identical twins. Overall study findings and caveats: Within twin pairs, the out-of-frame alpha sequences they shared showed excess low generation probability.

Using its own MiXCR run on the 5' RACE reads, TCRdb lists one record per CDR3 protein. Here the sample spans hundreds of thousands of distinct CDR3 sequences, 20% to 30% being singletons. Remarks on this clonotype: Its antigen is still unknown.

These data are also associated with another study on T cells expressing NK-cell markers. That source notes: Sequenced donors, eight in total, included seven who were HCMV-seropositive and one who was seronegative.

The sequenced sample was CD4+ T cells sorted from blood. The clonotype comes from a woman aged 18-29 years in good health.

This CDR3 is CASSLVPDNYEQYF. The CDR3 coding sequence is TGTGCCAGCAGTTTGGTCCCCGATAACTACGAGCAGTACTTC. V usage is TRBV12-3 or TRBV12-4 and J usage is TRBJ2-7; D gene unclear. This CDR3 region has 14 residues. Trimming stripped 3 bases from V and 3 bases from J, with 12 bases between.